This passage covers 15 T cell receptor beta chains from one sample sequenced in a study of cytomegalovirus exposure and HLA in healthy donors. The PCR ran on 60 Vbeta and 13 Jbeta primers. Assay used: immunoSEQ multiplex PCR; TCRdb lists only in-frame clones, some missing. Of just over 150,000 clones listed, around four fifths are singletons. Sequenced: PBMCs. These receptors were obtained from a female donor in good health and CMV-seronegative.

This clone was seen just once. This chain uses TRBV5-1 with TRBJ1-4; unclear D gene. With 4 bases removed from V and 2 bases from J, the gap between germline ends came to 15 bases. Germline CDR1 and CDR2: SGHRS and YFSETQ. The CDR3 has 16 residues. In DNA form, the CDR3 reads TGCGCCAGCAGCCCCTTGGGGAGTTCGACTAATGAAAAACTGTTTTTT. It encodes CASSPLGSSTNEKLFF.

This clone showed up many times. This chain connects TRBV7-9 to TRBJ2-2; D is uncertain. The CDR3 runs 13 residues. Germline V gene sequence: CDR1 SEHNR, CDR2 FQNEAQ (reference sequence). V was cut by 5 bases and J by 3 bases, with 7 bases left in between. Here the CDR3 reads CASSRSDTGELFF. CDR3 DNA sequence: TGTGCCAGCAGCCGGAGCGACACCGGGGAGCTGTTTTTT.

The V gene is TRBV6-5, the J gene TRBJ2-3; D is undetermined. There are 14 residues in the CDR3. Germline V gene lookup returns CDR1 MNHEY and CDR2 SVGAGI. Trimming pared 6 bases from V and 4 bases from J, leaving 14 bases between. The CDR3 coding sequence is TGTGCCAGCAGCGCCGTTCGTGGGCCAGATACGCAGTATTTT. Translating gives CASSAVRGPDTQYF.

This chain connects TRBV7-9 to TRBJ1-1; 9 bases are shared with TRBD1. Germline values: CDR1 SEHNR, CDR2 FQNEAQ (reference sequence). CDR3 length equals 15 residues. The junction had 7 bases not matched to a gene; V was cut back by 7 bases and J by 1 base. In DNA, the CDR3 is TGTGCCAGCACCTTTCGGGGACAGGGGAACACTGAAGCTTTCTTT. Translated: CASTFRGQGNTEAFF.

The rearrangement links TRBV27 to TRBJ1-2; a weak D match, TRBD1 (5 bases). The length of the CDR3 is 16 residues. The V and J ends lost 6 bases and 4 bases respectively, with 21 bases between them. CDR1 is MNHEY and CDR2 is SMNVEV in the germline V gene (reference sequence). The CDR3 region is CASSPKGKGLFYGYTF. CDR3 in DNA: TGTGCCAGCAGCCCAAAGGGGAAAGGGCTATTCTATGGCTACACCTTC.

The gene calls are TRBV29-1 and TRBJ2-1; unclear D gene. The V gene lost 4 bases and the J gene lost 3 bases, with 10 bases spanning the gap. There are 13 residues in the CDR3. Germline-derived CDR1 and CDR2 are SQVTM and ANQGSEA. The CDR3 DNA reads TGCAGCGTTGTTAGCCCAAACTACAATGAGCAGTTCTTC. Encoded protein: CSVVSPNYNEQFF.

The genes are TRBV11-2 and TRBJ2-3, with 10 bases matching TRBD2. Per the germline V gene, CDR1 is SGHAT and CDR2 is FQNNGV. The CDR3 consists of 16 residues. After removal of 0 bases from V and 1 base from J, the junction contained 1 base not matched to a gene. CDR3 residues: CASSLEGTSGTDTQYF. The DNA of the CDR3 is TGTGCCAGCAGCTTAGAGGGGACTAGCGGCACAGATACGCAGTATTTT.

The V gene is TRBV6-5, the J gene TRBJ1-1, with a weak D call TRBD1 (5 bases). Trimming left V 0 bases short and J 2 bases short, with 10 bases between. Germline V gene lookup returns CDR1 MNHEY and CDR2 SVGAGI. This CDR3 comprises 15 residues. The CDR3 DNA sequence: TGTGCCAGCAGTTACTCAGGGGTATTTAACACTGAAGCTTTCTTT. Amino acid sequence: CASSYSGVFNTEAFF.

The genes are TRBV7-2 and TRBJ2-5; TRBD1 agrees at 7 bases. With 3 bases clipped from V and 3 bases from J, the junction kept 4 bases outside the gene matches. This CDR3 is built from 14 residues. Germline V lookup: CDR1 SGHTA, CDR2 FQGNSA. The CDR3, as DNA: TGTGCCAGCAGCTTCGGGACAGATAAAGAGACCCAGTACTTC. Its translation: CASSFGTDKETQYF. Drawing the rest from reference TRBV7-2 and TRBJ2-5, the complete variable domain is GAGVSQSPSNKVTEKGKDVELRCDPISGHTALYWYRQSLGQGLEFLIYFQGNSAPDKSGLPSDRFSAERTGGSVSTLTIQRTQQEDSAVYLCASSFGTDKETQYFGPGTRLLVL.

V is TRBV12-5 and J is TRBJ2-3; 9 nucleotides line up with TRBD2. After removal of 2 bases from V and 5 bases from J, the junction contained 5 bases not matched to a gene. CDR1 LGHNT and CDR2 FRNRAP come from the germline V gene. The length of the CDR3 is 15 residues. CDR3 sequence: CASGLTGGREDTQYF. The DNA of the CDR3 is TGTGCTAGTGGTTTGACGGGCGGGAGGGAAGATACGCAGTATTTT.

This sequence joins TRBV7-2 and TRBJ2-3; D uncertain. The CDR3 contains 15 residues. CDR1 SGHTA and CDR2 FQGNSA come from the germline V gene. Trimming took 2 bases from V and 0 from J, leaving 9 bases between them. The CDR3 is CASSLIHRSTDTQYF. For the CDR3, the DNA is TGTGCCAGCAGCTTAATACACAGAAGCACAGATACGCAGTATTTT.

The CDR3 region has the DNA TGTGCCAGCAGTAGGGGAAACCAAGAGACCCAGTACTTC. Translated, it gives CASSRGNQETQYF. The chain has TRBV2 and TRBJ2-5; a possible D gene is TRBD1 (5 bases). Germline CDR1 SNHLY, CDR2 FYNNEI. The CDR3 has 13 residues. Trimming took 5 bases from V and 0 from J, leaving 7 bases between them.

The genes are TRBV6-1 and TRBJ1-1; D uncertain. V shed 7 bases and J shed 8 bases, with 11 bases lying between them. Germline V lookup: CDR1 MNHNS, CDR2 SASEGT. The CDR3 loop spans 11 amino acids. DNA for the CDR3: TGTGCCAGCATCATTTTGAGGGAAGCTTTCTTT. Translating it yields CASIILREAFF.

This rearrangement joins TRBV25-1 to TRBJ1-1; no clear D. Trimming took off 3 bases at V and 5 bases at J, with 10 bases between the two ends. Per germline, CDR1 MGHDK and CDR2 SYGVNS. This CDR3 spans 13 amino acids. As DNA, the CDR3 is TGTGCCAGCAGTGAGGCGGGTAAGACTGAAGCTTTCTTT. It encodes CASSEAGKTEAFF.

The chain uses TRBV9 and TRBJ1-1, with no clear D. The CDR3 has 14 amino acids. Germline V gives CDR1 SGDLS, CDR2 YYNGEE. V lost 3 bases and J 4 bases, leaving 13 bases between the germline ends. The CDR3 reads CASSERDLGTEAFF. DNA for the CDR3: TGTGCCAGCAGCGAGAGGGATCTGGGCACTGAAGCTTTCTTT. The whole variable domain, filled in from reference TRBV9 and TRBJ1-1, reads DSGVTQTPKHLITATGQRVTLRCSPRSGDLSVYWYQQSLDQGLQFLIQYYNGEERAKGNILERFSAQQFPDLHSELNLSSLELGDSALYFCASSERDLGTEAFFGQGTRLTVV.